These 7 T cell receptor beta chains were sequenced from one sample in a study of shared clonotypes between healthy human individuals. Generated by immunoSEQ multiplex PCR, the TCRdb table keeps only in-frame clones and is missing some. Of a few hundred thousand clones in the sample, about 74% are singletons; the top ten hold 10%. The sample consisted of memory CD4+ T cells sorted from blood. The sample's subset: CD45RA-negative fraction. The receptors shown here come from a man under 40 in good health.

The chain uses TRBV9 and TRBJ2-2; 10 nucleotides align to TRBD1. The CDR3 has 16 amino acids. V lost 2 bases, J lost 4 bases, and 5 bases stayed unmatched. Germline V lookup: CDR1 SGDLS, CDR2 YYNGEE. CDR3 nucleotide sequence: TGTGCCAGCAGCGTCTGGGACAGGGGCGGCACCGGGGAGCTGTTTTTT. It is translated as CASSVWDRGGTGELFF.

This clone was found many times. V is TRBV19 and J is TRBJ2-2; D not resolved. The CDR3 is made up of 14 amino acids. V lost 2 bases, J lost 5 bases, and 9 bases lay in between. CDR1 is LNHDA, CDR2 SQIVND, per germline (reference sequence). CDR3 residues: CASSIKAVTGELFF. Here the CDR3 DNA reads TGTGCCAGTAGTATAAAGGCAGTAACCGGGGAGCTGTTTTTT.

Written as DNA, the CDR3 is TGTGCCAGCAGCTTGGAGGGTGGTTTTGGCAATCAGCCCCAGCATTTT. Its translation is CASSLEGGFGNQPQHF. The chain couples TRBV5-5 to TRBJ1-5; D is uncertain. V lost 0 bases, J lost 2 bases, and 12 bases lay in between. In germline, CDR1 is SGHKS, CDR2 YYEKEE (reference sequence). The CDR3 is 16 amino acids.

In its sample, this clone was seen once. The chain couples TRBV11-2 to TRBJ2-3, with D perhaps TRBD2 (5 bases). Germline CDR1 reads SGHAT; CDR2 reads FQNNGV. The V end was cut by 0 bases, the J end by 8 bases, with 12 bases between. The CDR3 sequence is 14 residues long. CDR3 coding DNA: TGTGCCAGCAGCTTAGATGAGGGATGGGGTACGCAGTATTTT. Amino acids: CASSLDEGWGTQYF.

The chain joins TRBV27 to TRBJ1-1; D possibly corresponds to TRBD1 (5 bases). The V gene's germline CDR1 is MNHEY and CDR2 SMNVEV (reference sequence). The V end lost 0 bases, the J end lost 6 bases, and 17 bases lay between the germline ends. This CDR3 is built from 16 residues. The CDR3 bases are TGTGCCAGCAGTTTATCTGGGAGACAGATTTTGGCTGAAGCTTTCTTT. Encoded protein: CASSLSGRQILAEAFF.

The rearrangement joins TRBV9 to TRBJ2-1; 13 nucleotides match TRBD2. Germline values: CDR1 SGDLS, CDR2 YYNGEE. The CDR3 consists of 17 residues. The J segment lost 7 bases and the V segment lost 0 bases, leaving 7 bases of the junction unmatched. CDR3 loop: CASSVGTSGRGYNEQFF. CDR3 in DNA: TGTGCCAGCAGCGTAGGGACTAGCGGGAGAGGTTATAATGAGCAGTTCTTC.

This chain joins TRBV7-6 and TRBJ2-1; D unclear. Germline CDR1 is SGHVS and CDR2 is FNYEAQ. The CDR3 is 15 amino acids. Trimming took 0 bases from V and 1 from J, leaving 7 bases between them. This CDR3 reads CASSLARGSYNEQFF. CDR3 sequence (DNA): TGTGCCAGCAGCTTAGCCCGAGGATCCTACAATGAGCAGTTCTTC.